What follows are 22 T cell receptor beta chains derived from one specimen sequenced in a study of T cells after yellow fever vaccination. TCRdb analysed the 5' RACE reads with MiXCR anew, one entry per CDR3 protein. The data show 120,000 or so distinct CDR3 sequences, over 12% seen once. The source was CD8+ T cells sorted from PBMCs, collected 5 days after the yellow fever booster vaccination. The origin of the receptors is a man between 18 and 35 years old who received the YFV17D yellow fever vaccine.

V is TRBV5-4 and J is TRBJ2-2; 13 nucleotides match TRBD2. CDR3 size: 16 residues. J was trimmed by 4 bases and V by 3 bases; bases with no gene match: 3. Germline-derived CDR1 and CDR2 are SGHNT and YYREEE (reference sequence). Here the CDR3 DNA reads TGTGCCAGCAGCTCCTGGACTAGCGGGGGCACCGGGGAGCTGTTTTTT. Translated: CASSSWTSGGTGELFF.

There are many counts of this clonotype. The rearrangement uses TRBV2 and TRBJ2-5; 12 bases are shared with TRBD1. Germline values: CDR1 SNHLY, CDR2 FYNNEI. CDR3 length: 15 amino acids. V lost 6 bases, J lost 5 bases, and 7 bases stayed unmatched. The CDR3 nucleotides are TGTGCCAGCAGAACCGGGACAGGGGGCGTGGAGACCCAGTACTTC. Translating gives CASRTGTGGVETQYF.

The J gene is TRBJ2-2, the V gene TRBV4-1; 9 nucleotides match TRBD2. This CDR3 comprises 15 residues. Germline V lookup: CDR1 MGHRA, CDR2 YSYEKL. V gave up 5 bases and J gave up 6 bases; unmatched junction bases: 7. The CDR3 DNA sequence: TGCGCCAGCAGCTTGGGACTAGCAGTCTCCGGGGAGCTGTTTTTT. It translates to CASSLGLAVSGELFF.

In its sample, this clonotype was seen many times. This chain uses TRBV4-3 with TRBJ2-5, with TRBD2 identical over 7 bases. From germline, CDR1 is LGHNA and CDR2 YSLEER. The V segment lost 1 base and the J segment 5 bases; nucleotides outside the gene matches: 7. The CDR3 is 15 residues long. In nucleotides, the CDR3 is TGCGCCAGCAGCCAAGCGGGGGGTTCGGGGGAGACCCAGTACTTC. Translating it yields CASSQAGGSGETQYF.

This clonotype was seen a handful of times. The rearrangement links TRBV15 to TRBJ2-7, with 7 nucleotides matching TRBD2. After removal of 3 bases from V and 0 bases from J, the junction contained 5 bases not matched to a gene. Germline values: CDR1 LNHNV, CDR2 YYDKDF (reference sequence). The length of the CDR3 is 15 residues. The CDR3 DNA sequence: TGTGCCACCAGCAGCCGGCGGGGGAGCTCCTACGAGCAGTACGTC. Its protein product is CATSSRRGSSYEQYV.

The chain uses TRBV5-1 and TRBJ1-1; 8 positions match TRBD1. The ends lost 0 bases at V and 0 bases at J; junction bases unmatched: 4. The CDR3 contains 16 residues. Germline CDR1 reads SGHRS; CDR2 reads YFSETQ. Here the CDR3 reads CASSLGGDRLNTEAFF. The CDR3 bases are TGCGCCAGCAGCTTGGGTGGGGACAGGCTGAACACTGAAGCTTTCTTT. The full variable domain, its missing parts supplied by reference TRBV5-1 and TRBJ1-1, is KAGVTQTPRYLIKTRGQQVTLSCSPISGHRSVSWYQQTPGQGLQFLFEYFSETQRNKGNFPGRFSGRQFSNSRSEMNVSTLELGDSALYLCASSLGGDRLNTEAFFGQGTRLTVV.

This clonotype was found a few times. The chain links TRBV12-3 or TRBV12-4 to TRBJ2-7, with D unresolved. The CDR3 is 11 residues long. V was cut by 6 bases and J by 7 bases, with 10 bases left in between. The CDR3 nucleotides read TGTGCCAGCAGCCCTGGTTCGGAGCAGTACTTC. This encodes CASSPGSEQYF.

This clonotype has a handful of counts. CDR3 DNA sequence: TGCACCAGCAGTCCCTTTTCACGGACAGGCGCGAACACCGGGGAGCTGTTTTTT. It specifies CTSSPFSRTGANTGELFF. The V gene is TRBV1, the J gene TRBJ2-2; TRBD1 reflects the table's D call only, with no check against the DNA. TRBV1 is reported as a pseudogene. CDR3 size: 18 residues.

The V gene is TRBV4-3, the J gene TRBJ2-4; D possibly corresponds to TRBD2 (6 bases). The V and J ends lost 1 base and 7 bases respectively, with 14 bases between them. The germline V gene has CDR1 LGHNA and CDR2 YSLEER. There are 15 residues in the CDR3. The CDR3 region is CASSQGSGAGNIQYF. CDR3 coding DNA: TGCGCCAGCAGCCAAGGTTCCGGGGCGGGGAACATTCAGTACTTC.

This clonotype was picked up many times. The chain carries TRBV15 and TRBJ1-5; D perhaps matches TRBD1 (5 bases). Germline lookup yields CDR1 LNHNV and CDR2 YYDKDF (reference sequence). This CDR3 contains 17 residues. Trimming removed 0 bases from V and 1 base from J, with 13 bases in between. This CDR3 is CATSRDFPGYSNQPQHF. The DNA for the CDR3 is TGTGCCACCAGCAGAGATTTCCCAGGGTACAGCAATCAGCCCCAGCATTTT.

The chain carries TRBV19 and TRBJ2-3, with D maybe TRBD2 (6 bases). The CDR3 totals 16 residues. V lost 3 bases and J lost 6, with 19 bases in between. Germline CDR1 is LNHDA and CDR2 is SQIVND (reference sequence). The CDR3 bases are TGTGCCAGTAGTATGTGGGGGGTCACTACGGAGGATACGCAGTATTTT. Encoded protein: CASSMWGVTTEDTQYF. Full variable domain (missing parts from reference TRBV19 and TRBJ2-3): DGGITQSPKYLFRKEGQNVTLSCEQNLNHDAMYWYRQDPGQGLRLIYYSQIVNDFQKGDIAEGYSVSREKKESFPLTVTSAQKNPTAFYLCASSMWGVTTEDTQYFGPGTRLTVL.

There are a few counts of this clonotype. The chain joins TRBV12-3 or TRBV12-4 to TRBJ2-6, with 8 bases that match TRBD1. CDR3 size: 17 residues. The junction had 5 bases not matched to a gene; V was cut back by 4 bases and J by 0 bases. The chain's CDR3 is CASSSGTGPSGANVLTF. CDR3 nucleotide sequence: TGTGCCAGCAGTTCCGGGACAGGCCCCTCTGGGGCCAACGTCCTGACTTTC.

The chain is built from TRBV29-1 and TRBJ2-1; D might be TRBD1 (6 bases). The CDR3 totals 13 residues. The V and J ends lost 7 bases and 2 bases respectively, with 12 bases between them. The germline gives CDR1 SQVTM, CDR2 ANQGSEA. The CDR3 is CSARDTAYNEQFF. In nucleotides, the CDR3 is TGCAGCGCCCGGGACACAGCCTACAATGAGCAGTTCTTC.

DNA for the CDR3: TGCAGCGTTGAGGAGCGGCCCTATGGCTACACCTTC. Encoded protein: CSVEERPYGYTF. The chain is built from TRBV29-1 and TRBJ1-2; D unresolved. The germline V gene encodes CDR1 SQVTM and CDR2 ANQGSEA. V lost 3 bases and J lost 4, with 9 bases in between. This CDR3 has 12 amino acids.

The chain's CDR3 is CASSYSGQGASGYTF. The CDR3 region has the DNA TGTGCCAGCAGTTACTCGGGACAGGGGGCGTCTGGCTACACCTTC. The genes are TRBV6-5 and TRBJ1-2; 12 bases map to TRBD1. Germline trimming cut 0 bases from V and 7 bases from J; bases unmatched to any gene: 3. From germline, CDR1 is MNHEY and CDR2 SVGAGI. The CDR3 consists of 15 residues.

The chain recombines TRBV4-1 with TRBJ1-1; 8 bases are shared with TRBD1. This CDR3 has 17 amino acids. Germline trimming cut 3 bases from V and 2 bases from J; bases unmatched to any gene: 11. The germline V gene has CDR1 MGHRA and CDR2 YSYEKL. The CDR3 is CASSHQGQGGINTEAFF. DNA for the CDR3: TGCGCCAGCAGCCACCAAGGACAGGGAGGTATCAACACTGAAGCTTTCTTT.

CDR3 residues: CASSSTTNTQYF. CDR3 coding DNA: TGTGCCAGCAGCTCGACTACGAATACGCAGTATTTT. The V and J genes are TRBV9 and TRBJ2-3; TRBD2 is a possible D gene (5 bases). The length of the CDR3 is 12 residues. Germline loops: CDR1 SGDLS, CDR2 YYNGEE. V was clipped by 4 bases and J by 7 bases, with 10 bases between them.

A word on this clonotype: One end of the junction does not line up with germline, which may come from a read error. This chain connects TRBV12-3 or TRBV12-4 to TRBJ2-1, with 7 bases identical to TRBD1. The CDR3 sequence is 16 residues long. CDR3 DNA: TGTGCCAGCAGTCTAGCCATGAGGGGGCCCGGGGCTGAGCAGTTCTTC. Protein product: CASSLAMRGPGAEQFF.

This clonotype was picked up a small number of times. The rearrangement joins TRBV15 to TRBJ1-5; D is possibly TRBD1 (6 bases). This CDR3 region has 14 residues. Per germline, CDR1 LNHNV and CDR2 YYDKDF (reference sequence). V was pared by 2 bases and J by 3 bases, with 8 bases between. CDR3 sequence (DNA): TGTGCCACCAGCAGAAGGGGGGACAATCAGCCCCAGCATTTT. Its protein product is CATSRRGDNQPQHF. The complete variable domain, with remaining parts taken from reference TRBV15 and TRBJ1-5, reads DAMVIQNPRYQVTQFGKPVTLSCSQTLNHNVMYWYQQKSSQAPKLLFHYYDKDFNNEADTPDNFQSRRPNTSFCFLDIRSPGLGDTAMYLCATSRRGDNQPQHFGDGTRLSIL.

This clonotype was picked up many times. The chain carries TRBV7-2 and TRBJ1-6, with a tentative D call TRBD1 (5 bases). This CDR3 comprises 12 residues. The V gene's germline CDR1 is SGHTA and CDR2 FQGNSA. The V gene lost 6 bases and the J gene lost 7 bases, with 7 bases spanning the gap. The CDR3 DNA reads TGTGCCAGCAGGGGGGGGAATTCACCCCTCCACTTT. Its translation is CASRGGNSPLHF.

This sequence joins TRBV13 and TRBJ2-5; D gene unclear. The CDR3 has 12 residues. Trimming left V 3 bases short and J 5 bases short, with 7 bases between. CDR1 PRHDT and CDR2 FYEKMQ come from the germline V gene (reference sequence). CDR3 protein: CASSFVGETQYF. CDR3 bases: TGTGCCAGCAGCTTCGTCGGGGAGACCCAGTACTTC.

The genes are TRBV7-3 and TRBJ2-3, with 9 nucleotides matching TRBD2. CDR3 length: 18 amino acids. Unmatched junction bases numbered 9, after V lost 0 bases and J lost 2 bases. CDR1 is SGHTA and CDR2 is FQGTGA in the germline V gene. The CDR3 nucleotides read TGTGCCAGCAGCTTAACGTTAGGAGCGGGGGGCTACACAGATACGCAGTATTTT. It is translated as CASSLTLGAGGYTDTQYF.